This T cell receptor (beta chain) was sequenced during a study of T cell repertoires in cytomegalovirus infection. This clonotype was seen repeatedly, ten times or more. What it binds is not known. V was pared by 5 bases and J by 4 bases, with 11 bases between. The germline gives CDR1 SGHTA, CDR2 FQGNSA. There are 13 residues in the CDR3. One entry per CDR3 protein, called by TCRdb with MiXCR from the reads. The table records some 120,000 distinct CDR3 sequences, roughly 9.1% of them present only once. Whole-study results and caveats: Dominating the ex vivo response were TCR beta clonotypes that were CMV-specific and HLA-C-restricted.

The chain employs TRBV7-2 and TRBJ1-1, with unresolved D. Sequenced: PBMCs, sequenced either directly or after in vitro stimulation (not recorded which). This sequence was found in a human donor in good health (CMV status not recorded). Some clones in this sample may be carry-over from other donors' samples. CDR3 protein: CASSITIVTEAFF. CDR3 DNA sequence: TGTGCCAGCAGCATCACTATTGTCACTGAAGCTTTCTTT.